The entry below gives a single T cell receptor beta chain sequence along with its context. Its cognate antigen is unknown. V dropped 2 bases and J dropped 2; count of bases not matched to a gene: 7. CDR1 is SGHTA, CDR2 FQGNSA, per germline. The CDR3 extends over 16 amino acids. This specimen belongs to a study of T cells after yellow fever vaccination. Turning to the study itself: SMART-Seq v4 Ultra Low Input prepared the low-cell-number fractions.

General study points: Reappearance after the booster was observed for most primary-vaccination clones (roughly 97% CD4, over 70% CD8).

Making TCR cDNA involved 5'RACE template switching, which added UMIs and a universal primer site. One entry per CDR3 protein, called by TCRdb with MiXCR from the 5' RACE reads. The data hold under 600,000 distinct CDR3 sequences, with 13% observed a single time. The sample was PBMCs, taken on the day of the yellow fever booster vaccination. V and J are TRBV7-2 and TRBJ2-3, with 7 bases aligning to TRBD1. This receptor was obtained from a man younger than 45 who received the YFV17D yellow fever vaccine. The DNA for the CDR3 is TGTGCCAGCAGCTTAACCGGGACAGCGACCACAGATACGCAGTATTTT. Translated, it gives CASSLTGTATTDTQYF.